The sample holds many counts of the clone carrying this TCR beta chain. The antigen is undetermined. Unique molecular identifiers were incorporated when the TCRbeta library was constructed. TCRdb fed the PCR reads into MiXCR, producing one record per CDR3 protein. Of some 300,000 distinct CDR3 sequences in the sample, roughly 9.1% were seen once. The sample is drawn from a study of T-cell reconstitution after alpha-beta-depleted transplantation in children. Findings of the study overall: At day 60, the high TCRbeta diversity found in some patients originated from recipient T cells and thymic progenitors that had survived. Roughly two months post-transplant, alpha-beta T cells reportedly originated from several hundred graft clones that had expanded.

This CDR3 contains 14 residues. Looked up from germline, CDR1 is SGHTA and CDR2 is FQGNSA. V shed 3 bases, J shed 9 bases, and the junction held 5 bases outside the gene matches. The chain carries TRBV7-2 and TRBJ2-1, with 10 bases matching TRBD2. The specimen was PBMCs, collected before TCRalphabeta/CD19-depleted stem cell transplant. The sequence was obtained from a boy in the first two years of life with acute myeloid leukemia, due to receive a stem cell transplant. CDR3 DNA sequence: TGTGCCAGCAGCTTGAGCGGGAGGGTGAGTGAGCAGTTCTTC. Amino acid sequence: CASSLSGRVSEQFF.